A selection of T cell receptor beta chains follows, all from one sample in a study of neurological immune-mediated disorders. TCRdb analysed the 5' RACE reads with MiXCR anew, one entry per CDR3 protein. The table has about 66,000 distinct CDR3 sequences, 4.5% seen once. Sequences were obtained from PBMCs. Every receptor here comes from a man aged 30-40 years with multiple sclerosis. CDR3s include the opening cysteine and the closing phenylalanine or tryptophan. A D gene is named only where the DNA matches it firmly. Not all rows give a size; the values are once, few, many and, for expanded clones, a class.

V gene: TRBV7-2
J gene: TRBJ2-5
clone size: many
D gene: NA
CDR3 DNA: TGTGCCAGCAGCCAGGGGGGACAGTTGATGGAGACCCAGTACTTC
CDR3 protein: CASSQGGQLMETQYF

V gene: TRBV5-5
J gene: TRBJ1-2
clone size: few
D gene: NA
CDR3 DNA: TGTGCCAGCAGCCTATCGTATGCTCCCGCGTATGGCTACACCTTC
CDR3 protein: CASSLSYAPAYGYTF

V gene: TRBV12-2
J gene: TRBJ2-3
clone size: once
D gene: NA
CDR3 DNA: TGTGCAAGTCGCTTAGTAGAGGAAAGGCAGGGGGGGTCCCCAGATACGCAGTATTTT
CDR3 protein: CASRLVEERQGGSPDTQYF

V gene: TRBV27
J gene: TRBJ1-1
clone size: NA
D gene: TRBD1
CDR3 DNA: TGTGCCAGCAGTTGGGACAGGCGGAACACTGAAGCTTTCTTT
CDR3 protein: CASSWDRRNTEAFF

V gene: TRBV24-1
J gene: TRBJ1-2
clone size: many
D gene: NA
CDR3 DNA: TGTGCCACCAGAGACGACGGTGGCTATGGCTACACCTTC
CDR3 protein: CATRDDGGYGYTF

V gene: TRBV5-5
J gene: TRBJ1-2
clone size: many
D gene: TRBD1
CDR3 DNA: TGTGCCAGCAGCTTTCGGGACAGGGGCCCATATGGCTACACCTTC
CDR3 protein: CASSFRDRGPYGYTF

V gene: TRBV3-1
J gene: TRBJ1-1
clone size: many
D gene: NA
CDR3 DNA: TGTGCCAGCAGAGAAACAAGGATGAACACTGAAGCTTTCTTT
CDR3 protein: CASRETRMNTEAFF

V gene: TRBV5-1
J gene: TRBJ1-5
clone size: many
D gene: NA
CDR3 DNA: TGCGCCAGCAGCTACACGACAGTTGGTAGCAATCAGCCCCAGCATTTT
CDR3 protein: CASSYTTVGSNQPQHF

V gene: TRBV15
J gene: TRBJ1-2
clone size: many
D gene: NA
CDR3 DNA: TGTGCCACCAGCAATAACTATGGCTACACCTTC
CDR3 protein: CATSNNYGYTF

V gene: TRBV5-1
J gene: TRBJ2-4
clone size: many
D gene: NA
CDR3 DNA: TGCGCCAGCAGCTTGGGGGCGGGGATAGCCAAAAACATTCAGTACTTC
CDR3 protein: CASSLGAGIAKNIQYF

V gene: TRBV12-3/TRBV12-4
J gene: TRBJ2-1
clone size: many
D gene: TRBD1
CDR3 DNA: TGTGCCAGCAAGGGCGCCGGGACAGGACACTACAATGAGCAGTTCTTC
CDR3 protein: CASKGAGTGHYNEQFF

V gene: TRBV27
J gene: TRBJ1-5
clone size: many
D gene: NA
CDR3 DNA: TGTGCCAGCAGTTCATATTTGGGAAGCAATCAGCCCCAGCATTTT
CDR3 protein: CASSSYLGSNQPQHF

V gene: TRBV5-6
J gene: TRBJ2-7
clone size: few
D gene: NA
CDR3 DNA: TGTGCCAGCAGCTTTTCGGTTGACGAGCAGTACTTC
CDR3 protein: CASSFSVDEQYF

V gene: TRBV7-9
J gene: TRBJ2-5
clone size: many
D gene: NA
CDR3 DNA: TGTGCCAGCAGCTTAGTCCCGACAGGGAGGGAGACCCAGTACTTC
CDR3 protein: CASSLVPTGRETQYF

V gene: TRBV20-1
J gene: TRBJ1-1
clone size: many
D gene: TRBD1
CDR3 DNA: TGCAGTGCTAGAGTGGCGGGACAGGGTGATGAAGCTTTCTTT
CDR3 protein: CSARVAGQGDEAFF

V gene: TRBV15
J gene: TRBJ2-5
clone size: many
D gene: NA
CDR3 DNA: TGTGCCACCAGCAGAGATCTGGGGAGCGGTAGGACCCAGTACTTC
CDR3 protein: CATSRDLGSGRTQYF

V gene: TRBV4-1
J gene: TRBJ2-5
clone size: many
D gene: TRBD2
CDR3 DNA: TGCGCCAGCAGCCTGACTAGCGGTTCCCCGGAGACCCAGTACTTC
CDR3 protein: CASSLTSGSPETQYF

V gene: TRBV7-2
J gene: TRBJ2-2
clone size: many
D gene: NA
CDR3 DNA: TGTGCCAGCAGCCCGGGGGGCTCGAACACCGGGGAGCTGTTTTTT
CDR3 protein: CASSPGGSNTGELFF

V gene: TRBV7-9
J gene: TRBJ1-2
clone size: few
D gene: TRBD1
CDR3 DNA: TGTGCCAGCAGCTTCAGACCATTCACTACCGGGACAGATGGTGGCTACACCTTC
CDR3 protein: CASSFRPFTTGTDGGYTF

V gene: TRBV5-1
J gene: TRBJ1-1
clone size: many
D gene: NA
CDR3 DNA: TGCGCCAGCAGCTTGGATGCGCCTCGGAACACTGAAGCTTTCTTT
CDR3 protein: CASSLDAPRNTEAFF

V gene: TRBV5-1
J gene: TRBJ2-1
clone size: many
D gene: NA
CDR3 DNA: TGCGCCAGCAGCTTGGGGCTAGGCAGCTCCTACAATGAGCAGTTCTTC
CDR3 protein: CASSLGLGSSYNEQFF

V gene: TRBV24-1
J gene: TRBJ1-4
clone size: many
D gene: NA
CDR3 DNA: TGTGCCACCAGTGATTTTGGAAGGGGGGATGAAGAAAAACTGTTTTTT
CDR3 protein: CATSDFGRGDEEKLFF

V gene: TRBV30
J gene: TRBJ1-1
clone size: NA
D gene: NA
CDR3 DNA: TGTGCCTGGATGCAGGGGCGGTTCCGGAACACTGAAGCTTTCTTT
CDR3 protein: CAWMQGRFRNTEAFF

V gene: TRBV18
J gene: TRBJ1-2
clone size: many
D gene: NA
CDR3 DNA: TGTGCCAGCTCACAATCGGCCAACCGGGACTATGGCTACACCTTC
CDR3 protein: CASSQSANRDYGYTF

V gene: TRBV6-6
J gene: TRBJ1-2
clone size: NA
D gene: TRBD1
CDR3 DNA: TGTGCCAGCAGTTCGACACAGGGGAGGGGGTATGGCTACACCTTC
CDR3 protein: CASSSTQGRGYGYTF

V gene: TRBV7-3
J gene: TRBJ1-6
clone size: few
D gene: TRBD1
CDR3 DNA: TGTGCCAGCAGCCCAGCGGGACAGACTAATTCACCCCTCCACTTT
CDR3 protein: CASSPAGQTNSPLHF

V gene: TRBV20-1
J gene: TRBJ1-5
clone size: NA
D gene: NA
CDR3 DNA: TGCAGTGCTAGGGGTCCCTATGATCAGCCCCAGAATTTT
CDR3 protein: CSARGPYDQPQNF

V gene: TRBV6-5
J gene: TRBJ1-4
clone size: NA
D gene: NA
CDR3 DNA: TGTGCCAGCAGACGGTACCATAATGAAAAACTGTTTTTT
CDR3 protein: CASRRYHNEKLFF

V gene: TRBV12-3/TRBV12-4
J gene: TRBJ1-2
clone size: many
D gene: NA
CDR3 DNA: TGTGCCAGCAGTCCTAATCGGGGTTATGGCTACACCTTC
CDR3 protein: CASSPNRGYGYTF

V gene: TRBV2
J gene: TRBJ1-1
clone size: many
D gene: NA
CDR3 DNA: TGTGCCAGCAGCAAGGACGGCTATGAAGCTTTCTTT
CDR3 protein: CASSKDGYEAFF

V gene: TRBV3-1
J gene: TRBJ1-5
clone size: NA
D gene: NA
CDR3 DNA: TGTGCCAGCAGCCAAGGCTTCAGGGTTTCGGGCCAGCCCCAGCATTTT
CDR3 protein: CASSQGFRVSGQPQHF

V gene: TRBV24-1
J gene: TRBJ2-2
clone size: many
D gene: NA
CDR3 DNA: TGTGCCACCAGTGCCTTTTACACCGGGGAGCTGTTTTTT
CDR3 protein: CATSAFYTGELFF

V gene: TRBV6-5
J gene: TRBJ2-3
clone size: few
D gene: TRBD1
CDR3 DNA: TGTGCCAGCAGAACCTGGACAGGTAGCACAGATACGCAGTATTTT
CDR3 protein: CASRTWTGSTDTQYF

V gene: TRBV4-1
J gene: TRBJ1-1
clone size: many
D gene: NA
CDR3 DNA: TGCGCCAGCAGCGGCGATGGTTACATAATACTGAACACTGAAGCTTTCTTT
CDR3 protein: CASSGDGYIILNTEAFF

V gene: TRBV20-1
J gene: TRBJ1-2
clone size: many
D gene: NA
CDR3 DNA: TGCAGTGCTAGTGGTTCAGTCTATGGCTACACCTTC
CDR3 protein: CSASGSVYGYTF

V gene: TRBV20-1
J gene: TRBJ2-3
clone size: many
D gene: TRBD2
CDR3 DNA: TGCAGTGCTAGAGCAACTAGCGGGGGACACACAGATACGCAGTATTTT
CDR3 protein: CSARATSGGHTDTQYF

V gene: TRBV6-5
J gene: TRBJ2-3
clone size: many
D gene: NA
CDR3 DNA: TGTGCCAGCAGTCCCCGGATCGGATATACGCAGTATTTT
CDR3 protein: CASSPRIGYTQYF

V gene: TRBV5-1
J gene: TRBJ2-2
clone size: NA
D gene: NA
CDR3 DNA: TGCGCCAGCAGCCTCAGTGGACGGTCTGCGGACACCGGGGAGCTGTTTTTT
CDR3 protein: CASSLSGRSADTGELFF

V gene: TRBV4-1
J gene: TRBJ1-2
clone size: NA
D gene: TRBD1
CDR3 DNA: TGCGCCAGCAGCCAGACCCTAGTAAGGGGACAGGGGACCAATGGCTACACCTTC
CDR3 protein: CASSQTLVRGQGTNGYTF

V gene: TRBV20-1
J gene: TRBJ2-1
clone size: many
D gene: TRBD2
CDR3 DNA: TGCAGTGCTAGATTTCCGGGACTAGCGGGAAACAATGAGCAGTTCTTC
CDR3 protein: CSARFPGLAGNNEQFF

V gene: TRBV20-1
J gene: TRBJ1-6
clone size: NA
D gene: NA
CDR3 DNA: TGCAGTGCTAGGCAGGGGACCCGCTCCTATAATTCACCCCTCAACTTT
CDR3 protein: CSARQGTRSYNSPLNF

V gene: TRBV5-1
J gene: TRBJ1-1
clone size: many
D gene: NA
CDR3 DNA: TGCGCCAGCAGCTTGGAGGGTCCTGAAGCTTTCTTT
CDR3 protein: CASSLEGPEAFF

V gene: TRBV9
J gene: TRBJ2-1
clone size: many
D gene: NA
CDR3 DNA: TGTGCCAGCAGCGTAGTGGTTTCCAATGAGCAGTTCTTC
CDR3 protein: CASSVVVSNEQFF

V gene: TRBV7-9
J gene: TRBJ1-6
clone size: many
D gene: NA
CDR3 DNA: TGTGCCAGCGGACCCCCCAGGGAATCCCTCCACTTT
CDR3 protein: CASGPPRESLHF

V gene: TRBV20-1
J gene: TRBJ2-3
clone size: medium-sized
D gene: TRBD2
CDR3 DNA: TGCAGTGCTAGAGGGTCTTCTAGCGGGGGGCACCGCACAGATACGCAGTATTTT
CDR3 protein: CSARGSSSGGHRTDTQYF

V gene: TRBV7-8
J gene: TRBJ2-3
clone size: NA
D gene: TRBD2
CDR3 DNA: TGTGCCAGCAGCTGGGGGAAAAGCGGGGGCCGCACAGATACGCAGTATTTT
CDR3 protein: CASSWGKSGGRTDTQYF

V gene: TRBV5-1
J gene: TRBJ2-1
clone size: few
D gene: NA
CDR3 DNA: TGCGCCAGCAGCTTGGACTCGGGGCCAACGTACAATGAGCAGTTCTTC
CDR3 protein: CASSLDSGPTYNEQFF

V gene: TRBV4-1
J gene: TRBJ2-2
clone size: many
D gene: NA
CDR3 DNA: TGCGCCAGCAGCCAAGGGTGGGGCACCGGGGAGCTGTTTTTT
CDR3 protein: CASSQGWGTGELFF

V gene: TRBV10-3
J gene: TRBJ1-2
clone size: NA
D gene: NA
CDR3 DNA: TGTGCCATCAGTGAGCCCACAGTAAACTATGGCTACACCTTC
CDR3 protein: CAISEPTVNYGYTF

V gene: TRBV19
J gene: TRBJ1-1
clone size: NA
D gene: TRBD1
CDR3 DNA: TGTGCCATTTCTTACGGACAGGGGCCGAACACTGAAGCTTTCTTT
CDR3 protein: CAISYGQGPNTEAFF

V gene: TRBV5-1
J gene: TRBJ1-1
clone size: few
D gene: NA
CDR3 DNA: TGCGCCAGCAGCTCACCCCGTGGGCGGCTCACTGAAGCTTTCTTT
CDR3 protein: CASSSPRGRLTEAFF

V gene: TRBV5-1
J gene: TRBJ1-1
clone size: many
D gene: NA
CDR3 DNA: TGCGCCAGCAGCTTAACTTCGACGGGGAACACTGAAGCTTTCTTT
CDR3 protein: CASSLTSTGNTEAFF

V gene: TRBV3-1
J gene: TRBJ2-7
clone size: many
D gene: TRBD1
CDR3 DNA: TGTGCCAGCAGCCCTAAGGCGGGGACAGGGACCTACGAGCAGTACTTC
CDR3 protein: CASSPKAGTGTYEQYF

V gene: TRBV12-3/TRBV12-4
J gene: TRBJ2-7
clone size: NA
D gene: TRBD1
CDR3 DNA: TGTGCCAGCAGGGGACAGGCGGGCAACGAGCAGTACTTC
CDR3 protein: CASRGQAGNEQYF

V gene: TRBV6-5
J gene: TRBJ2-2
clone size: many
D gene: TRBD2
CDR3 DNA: TGTGCCAGTCGCCCAAGCGGGGGGGTTCCCGGGGAGCTGTTTTTT
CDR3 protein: CASRPSGGVPGELFF

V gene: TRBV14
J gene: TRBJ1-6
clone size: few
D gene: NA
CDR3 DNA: TGTGCCAGCAGCCAAGAGGGCAGGGGCTATAATTCACCCCTCAACTTT
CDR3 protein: CASSQEGRGYNSPLNF

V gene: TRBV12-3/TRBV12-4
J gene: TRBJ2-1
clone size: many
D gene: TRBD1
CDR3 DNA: TGTGCCAGCATTAAACCGGGACAGGGACGAAATGAGCAGTTCTTC
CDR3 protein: CASIKPGQGRNEQFF